In this sample, the clone carrying this TCR beta chain turned up once. The germline CDR1 and CDR2 sequences are SEHNR and FQNEAQ (reference sequence). V was clipped by 4 bases and J by 5 bases, with 8 bases between them. The CDR3 length is 13 residues. The source of the sample is a study of blood T cell repertoires in COVID-19. Sequencing was performed with immunoSEQ multiplex PCR; in TCRdb, only in-frame clones are kept and a portion is missing. The sample consists of over 30,000 clones, around 90% of them appearing once. The chain couples TRBV7-9 to TRBJ2-2; TRBD2 is a possible D gene (5 bases). The receptor comes from a human donor in a cohort sampled during active COVID-19. Sequencing was performed on peripheral blood. CDR3 nucleotides: TGTGCCAGCAGCTGGGAGCTAACCGGGGAGCTGTTTTTT. It is translated as CASSWELTGELFF.